Shown below are 32 T cell receptor beta chains from a single sample sequenced in a study of T cells after yellow fever vaccination. MiXCR was run by TCRdb on the 5' RACE reads, yielding one entry per CDR3 protein. The sample shows under 250,000 distinct CDR3 sequences, approximately 3% of them seen only once. The starting material was CD4+ T cells sorted from PBMCs, obtained 10 days after the yellow fever booster vaccination. The receptor set was obtained from a man aged 18 to 30 who received the YFV17D yellow fever vaccine.

This clonotype was seen at least ten times. The gene calls are TRBV3-1 and TRBJ1-1, with D unclear. The V gene lost 5 bases and the J gene lost 4 bases, with 8 bases spanning the gap. Germline V lookup: CDR1 LGHDT, CDR2 YNNKEL (reference sequence). The length of the CDR3 is 12 residues. As DNA, the CDR3 is TGTGCCAGCAGCTATGGGAGCACTGAAGCTTTCTTT. Translating it yields CASSYGSTEAFF.

This clonotype was recorded at least ten times. The chain carries TRBV7-2 and TRBJ2-5; D unresolved. Germline CDR1 is SGHTA and CDR2 is FQGNSA. There are 13 residues in the CDR3. V was pared by 0 bases and J by 5 bases, with 7 bases between. The CDR3 bases are TGTGCCAGCAGCTTAGCCGTGGGGGAGACCCAGTACTTC. Translation gives CASSLAVGETQYF.

The rearrangement joins TRBV18 to TRBJ2-5, with D unresolved. The CDR3 spans 16 residues. Germline V gene lookup returns CDR1 KGHSH and CDR2 LQKENI. V was shortened by 3 bases and J by 0 bases, with 14 bases between the two germline ends. The CDR3 spells CASSPPLTRYQETQYF. CDR3 DNA sequence: TGTGCCAGCTCACCTCCGCTTACACGGTACCAAGAGACCCAGTACTTC. Variable domain in full (rest from reference TRBV18 and TRBJ2-5): NAGVMQNPRHLVRRRGQEARLRCSPMKGHSHVYWYRQLPEEGLKFMVYLQKENIIDESGMPKERFSAEFPKEGPSILRIQQVVRGDSAAYFCASSPPLTRYQETQYFGPGTRLLVL.

This clonotype was counted between two and nine times. The chain couples TRBV20-1 to TRBJ1-4, with 7 bases identical to TRBD1. Trimming removed 5 bases from V and 5 bases from J; junction bases left unmatched: 11. This CDR3 contains 15 residues. Germline V gene sequence: CDR1 DFQATT, CDR2 SNEGSKA (reference sequence). The CDR3 DNA sequence: TGCAGTGCTCAGCAGGGGGGCAGGAACAATGAAAAACTGTTTTTT. Protein sequence: CSAQQGGRNNEKLFF.

This clonotype has ten or more counts. The chain links TRBV18 to TRBJ1-2; the D gene is possibly TRBD1 (6 bases). This CDR3 has 15 amino acids. Germline lookup yields CDR1 KGHSH and CDR2 LQKENI. V lost 3 bases to trimming and J lost 5 bases, with 16 bases between them. The CDR3 sequence: CASSPGGQGFYGYTF. CDR3 bases: TGTGCCAGCTCACCCGGGGGCCAGGGCTTTTATGGCTACACCTTC.

This clonotype was seen at least ten times. The V call is TRBV5-5, the J call TRBJ2-3; 8 bases map to TRBD2. Germline CDR1 reads SGHKS; CDR2 reads YYEKEE (reference sequence). V gave up 2 bases and J gave up 6 bases; unmatched junction bases: 14. The CDR3 length is 17 residues. CDR3 protein: CASSFIASGRLRDTQYF. The CDR3, as DNA: TGTGCCAGCAGCTTTATTGCTAGCGGGCGTCTTAGGGATACGCAGTATTTT.

This clonotype was observed many times. CDR3 nucleotide sequence: TGCGCCAGCAGCTTGCTAGACAGCTTATACGAGCAGTACTTC. Protein sequence: CASSLLDSLYEQYF. The chain recombines TRBV5-1 with TRBJ2-7, with a tentative D call TRBD1 (5 bases). The length of the CDR3 is 14 residues. Germline assignment: CDR1 SGHRS and CDR2 YFSETQ. V was trimmed by 1 base and J by 4 bases, leaving 12 bases between them.

This clonotype was seen repeatedly, ten times or more. The chain links TRBV20-1 to TRBJ2-1, with D possibly being TRBD1 (7 bases). Germline V gives CDR1 DFQATT, CDR2 SNEGSKA (reference sequence). The CDR3 runs 14 residues. Trimming removed 2 bases from V and 9 bases from J, with 17 bases in between. CDR3 bases: TGCAGTGCTAGAATGGAGGGGGCATTGATTGAGCAGTTCTTC. Its protein product is CSARMEGALIEQFF.

This clonotype has more than one count but fewer than ten. The rearrangement uses TRBV5-1 and TRBJ1-2; tentative D call: TRBD1 (5 bases). Germline V gene data show CDR1 as SGHRS and CDR2 as YFSETQ. The CDR3 totals 14 residues. Trimming took off 0 bases at V and 3 bases at J, with 9 bases between the two ends. The CDR3, as DNA: TGCGCCAGCAGCTTGGAATCAGGGTACTATGGCTACACCTTC. It specifies CASSLESGYYGYTF.

This clonotype showed up just a few times. The CDR3: CAWSSLDTQYF. Written as DNA, the CDR3 is TGTGCCTGGAGTTCCCTAGATACGCAGTATTTT. The rearrangement links TRBV30 to TRBJ2-3, with D uncertain. Germline-derived CDR1 and CDR2 are GTSNPN and SVGIG (reference sequence). Trimming removed 2 bases from V and 5 bases from J, with 5 bases in between. The CDR3 spans 11 residues.

V is TRBV5-1 and J is TRBJ1-1; D may be TRBD1 (6 bases). V shed 0 bases and J shed 6 bases, with 24 bases lying between them. Germline V lookup: CDR1 SGHRS, CDR2 YFSETQ. The CDR3 has 18 residues. The CDR3 DNA follows: TGCGCCAGCAGCTTGGTGATTGGAACACAGGGTTGGATGGCTGAAGCTTTCTTT. Encoded protein: CASSLVIGTQGWMAEAFF.

This rearrangement joins TRBV5-1 to TRBJ2-7, with D tentatively TRBD1 (5 bases). V lost 0 bases, J lost 5 bases, and 12 bases lay in between. CDR1 is SGHRS, CDR2 YFSETQ, per germline. There are 14 residues in the CDR3. CDR3 bases: TGCGCCAGCAGCTTGGGGGTTATAGGGGACGAGCAGTACGTC. This translates into CASSLGVIGDEQYV.

This clonotype was seen at least ten times. V gene TRBV18 combines with J gene TRBJ1-4, with no clear D. There are 15 residues in the CDR3. V was shortened by 3 bases and J by 4 bases, with 12 bases between the two germline ends. Germline V gene sequence: CDR1 KGHSH, CDR2 LQKENI. The CDR3 region has the DNA TGTGCCAGCTCACCCTTCACAGAAGTTAATGAAAAACTGTTTTTT. Translation gives CASSPFTEVNEKLFF.

J is TRBJ2-2 and V is TRBV20-1; TRBD2 aligns across 12 bases. After removal of 2 bases from V and 6 bases from J, the junction contained 7 bases not matched to a gene. Germline V gene lookup returns CDR1 DFQATT and CDR2 SNEGSKA (reference sequence). The CDR3 is 16 amino acids. The CDR3, as DNA: TGCAGTGCTAGAAAACCTACTAGCGGGGGGTCCGGGGAGCTGTTTTTT. Translation: CSARKPTSGGSGELFF.

The chain couples TRBV4-3 to TRBJ2-3; 14 bases agree with TRBD2. The CDR3 contains 15 residues. Germline loops: CDR1 LGHNA, CDR2 YSLEER. Unmatched junction bases numbered 2, after V lost 4 bases and J lost 5 bases. The CDR3 bases are TGCGCCAGCAGCCGCGGACTAGCGGGGGGAGATACGCAGTATTTT. Residues: CASSRGLAGGDTQYF.

This clonotype was seen at least ten times. This rearrangement joins TRBV2 to TRBJ2-7; 8 bases agree with TRBD2. The germline V gene encodes CDR1 SNHLY and CDR2 FYNNEI. The CDR3 contains 14 residues. With V trimmed by 4 bases and J by 7 bases, 9 bases remained unmatched. The DNA for the CDR3 is TGTGCCAGCAGTGGAACCGGGACTAGGGATGAGCAGTACTTC. It encodes CASSGTGTRDEQYF. The whole variable domain, filled in from reference TRBV2 and TRBJ2-7, reads EPEVTQTPSHQVTQMGQEVILRCVPISNHLYFYWYRQILGQKVEFLVSFYNNEISEKSEIFDDQFSVERPDGSNFTLKIRSTKLEDSAMYFCASSGTGTRDEQYFGPGTRLTVT.

This clonotype has only a few counts. The chain links TRBV6-5 to TRBJ2-3; D gene unclear. Trimming left V 2 bases short and J 2 bases short, with 8 bases between. Looked up from germline, CDR1 is MNHEY and CDR2 is SVGAGI. This CDR3 has 14 amino acids. The CDR3 DNA follows: TGTGCCAGCAGTTACGGCCACCCCACAGATACGCAGTATTTT. This codes for CASSYGHPTDTQYF.

This clonotype was seen ten or more times. V and J are TRBV2 and TRBJ2-5; TRBD2 aligns across 11 bases. The CDR3 runs 14 residues. The germline gives CDR1 SNHLY, CDR2 FYNNEI. Unmatched junction bases numbered 2, after V lost 3 bases and J lost 5 bases. In DNA form, the CDR3 reads TGTGCCAGCAGTGATGCTAGCGGGGGGGAGACCCAGTACTTC. Protein sequence: CASSDASGGETQYF.

This chain connects TRBV4-1 to TRBJ1-5; D uncertain. Trimming took 1 base from V and 2 from J, leaving 15 bases between them. The CDR3 covers 17 residues. The germline gives CDR1 MGHRA, CDR2 YSYEKL. The CDR3: CASSQGPRRGGNQPQHF. The CDR3, as DNA: TGCGCCAGCAGCCAAGGGCCCCGACGGGGTGGCAATCAGCCCCAGCATTTT.

This clonotype was picked up a small number of times. The rearrangement links TRBV15 to TRBJ2-3; D is possibly TRBD2 (6 bases). Trimming stripped 8 bases from V and 2 bases from J, with 14 bases between. The CDR3 is 14 amino acids. Germline-derived CDR1 and CDR2 are LNHNV and YYDKDF (reference sequence). CDR3: CATRRERSTDTQYF. CDR3 coding DNA: TGTGCCACCCGGCGGGAAAGATCCACAGATACGCAGTATTTT.

This clonotype was counted between two and nine times. The chain is built from TRBV28 and TRBJ2-3, with 12 bases aligning to TRBD2. Germline assignment: CDR1 MDHEN and CDR2 SYDVKM. Trimming took 8 bases from V and 2 from J; bases not matched to a gene: 11. CDR3 length: 17 residues. Written as DNA, the CDR3 is TGTGCCAGCTCTAGCGGGGGGGCCTCCCTCCTCACAGATACGCAGTATTTT. Translation: CASSSGGASLLTDTQYF. The variable domain in full, completed from reference TRBV28 and TRBJ2-3, reads DVKVTQSSRYLVKRTGEKVFLECVQDMDHENMFWYRQDPGLGLRLIYFSYDVKMKEKGDIPEGYSVSREKKERFSLILESASTNQTSMYLCASSSGGASLLTDTQYFGPGTRLTVL.

This clonotype was seen more than once but under ten times. The J gene is TRBJ1-1, the V gene TRBV11-2; D gene uncertain. Trimming left V 2 bases short and J 9 bases short, with 13 bases between. Germline CDR1 reads SGHAT; CDR2 reads FQNNGV. The CDR3 contains 13 residues. The CDR3 DNA sequence: TGTGCCAGCAGCTTAACCCCCTCGGAAAAAGCTTTCTTT. Its translation: CASSLTPSEKAFF.

This chain links TRBV5-1 with TRBJ1-1; 8 nucleotides agree with TRBD1. With V trimmed by 3 bases and J by 5 bases, 6 bases remained unmatched. This CDR3 is built from 14 residues. CDR1 SGHRS and CDR2 YFSETQ come from the germline V gene. The CDR3 sequence is CASSSQGAQTEAFF. Here the CDR3 DNA reads TGCGCCAGCAGCTCGCAGGGGGCGCAGACTGAAGCTTTCTTT.

This clonotype was detected many times. This rearrangement joins TRBV12-3 or TRBV12-4 to TRBJ1-1; D unresolved. Between the trimmed V and J ends, which lost 6 bases and 5 bases, there was a span of 13 bases. The CDR3 is 13 residues long. CDR3 DNA sequence: TGTGCCAGCAGCTTCGCCCGGGGAACTGAAGCTTTCTTT. Residues: CASSFARGTEAFF.

This clonotype showed up many times. The V call is TRBV4-1, the J call TRBJ2-3; 8 bases fit TRBD2. The CDR3 has 17 residues. Germline CDR1 reads MGHRA; CDR2 reads YSYEKL. Unmatched junction bases numbered 8, after V lost 2 bases and J lost 1 base. CDR3 in DNA: TGCGCCAGCAGCCAACCGATCTTGCGGGGGGGCACAGATACGCAGTATTTT. Protein: CASSQPILRGGTDTQYF.

This clonotype turned up a few times. The CDR3 protein is CASSARQGQNTDTQYF. CDR3 sequence (DNA): TGTGCCAGCAGCGCAAGGCAGGGACAGAACACAGATACGCAGTATTTT. The chain uses TRBV2 and TRBJ2-3; 7 bases align to TRBD1. The CDR3 runs 16 residues. With 6 bases clipped from V and 2 bases from J, the junction kept 11 bases outside the gene matches. Germline V gene data show CDR1 as SNHLY and CDR2 as FYNNEI.

In this sample, this clonotype turned up many times. V is TRBV20-1 and J is TRBJ2-2, with D possibly TRBD2 on 7 matching bases. The CDR3 is made up of 16 amino acids. V lost 5 bases and J 7 bases, leaving 23 bases between the germline ends. The V gene's germline CDR1 is DFQATT and CDR2 SNEGSKA (reference sequence). CDR3 DNA: TGCAGTGCTCGCTCGCACGACCGGGGGGCAATCGGGGAGCTGTTTTTT. Residues: CSARSHDRGAIGELFF.

This clonotype was recorded a few times. V is TRBV19 and J is TRBJ2-5; 8 positions match TRBD2. This CDR3 contains 17 residues. Germline V lookup: CDR1 LNHDA, CDR2 SQIVND (reference sequence). J gave up 5 bases and V 3 bases, and 14 bases lay outside the gene matches. CDR3: CASSILPGTSRVETQYF. The CDR3 DNA sequence: TGTGCCAGTAGTATCCTCCCCGGGACTAGTCGGGTTGAGACCCAGTACTTC.

This clonotype showed up just a few times. J is TRBJ1-1 and V is TRBV5-1; 8 bases map to TRBD1. The junction had 16 bases not matched to a gene; V was cut back by 8 bases and J by 4 bases. Germline V CDR1 and CDR2: SGHRS, YFSETQ. The CDR3 covers 16 residues. The CDR3 region has the DNA TGCGCCAGTAGCAGCGGGTCAGGGGGCTTTACCACTGAAGCTTTCTTT. Translating it yields CASSSGSGGFTTEAFF. The complete variable domain, with remaining parts taken from reference TRBV5-1 and TRBJ1-1, reads KAGVTQTPRYLIKTRGQQVTLSCSPISGHRSVSWYQQTPGQGLQFLFEYFSETQRNKGNFPGRFSGRQFSNSRSEMNVSTLELGDSALYLCASSSGSGGFTTEAFFGQGTRLTVV.

Only a few counts were recorded for this clonotype. The chain combines TRBV5-1 with TRBJ2-2; D could derive from TRBD1 or TRBD2 (6 bases each). Trimming left V 1 base short and J 6 bases short, with 16 bases between. The CDR3 contains 16 residues. The germline V gene encodes CDR1 SGHRS and CDR2 YFSETQ. CDR3 protein: CASSLIRGRSAGELFF. As DNA, the CDR3 is TGCGCCAGCAGCTTGATACGGGGGCGCTCAGCCGGGGAGCTGTTTTTT.

In this sample, this clonotype turned up many times. The rearrangement links TRBV6-6 to TRBJ2-7; a weak D match, TRBD2 (6 bases). The V end was cut by 0 bases, the J end by 4 bases, with 13 bases between. The CDR3 is made up of 15 amino acids. CDR1 and CDR2 (germline): MNHNY, SVGAGI (reference sequence). CDR3 nucleotide sequence: TGTGCCAGCAGTTACTCAGGGAGGCTTGGGTACGAGCAGTACTTC. It translates to CASSYSGRLGYEQYF.

This clonotype was counted between two and nine times. The V and J genes are TRBV6-6 and TRBJ1-5; D is uncertain. The length of the CDR3 is 15 residues. V was shortened by 0 bases and J by 4 bases, with 10 bases between the two germline ends. Germline-derived CDR1 and CDR2 are MNHNY and SVGAGI (reference sequence). Written as DNA, the CDR3 is TGTGCCAGCAGTTACTCGAAGAGCCCTAATCAGCCCCAGCATTTT. Translation: CASSYSKSPNQPQHF.